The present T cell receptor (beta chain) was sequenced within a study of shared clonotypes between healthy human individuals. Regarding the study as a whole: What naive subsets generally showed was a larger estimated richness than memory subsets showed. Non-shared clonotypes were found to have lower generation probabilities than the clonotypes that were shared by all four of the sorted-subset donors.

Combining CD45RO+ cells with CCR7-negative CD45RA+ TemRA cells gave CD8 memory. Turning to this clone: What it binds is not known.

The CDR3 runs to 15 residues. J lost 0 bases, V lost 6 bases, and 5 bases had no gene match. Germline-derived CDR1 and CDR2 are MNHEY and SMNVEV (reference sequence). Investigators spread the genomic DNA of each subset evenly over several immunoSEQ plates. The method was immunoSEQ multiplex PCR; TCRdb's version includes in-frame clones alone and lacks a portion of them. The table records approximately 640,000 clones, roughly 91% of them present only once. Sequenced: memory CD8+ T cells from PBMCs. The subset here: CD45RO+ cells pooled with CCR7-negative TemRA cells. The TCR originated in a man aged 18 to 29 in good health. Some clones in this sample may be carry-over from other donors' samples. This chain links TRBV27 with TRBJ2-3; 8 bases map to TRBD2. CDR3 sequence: CASRTSGPSTDTQYF. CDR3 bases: TGTGCCAGCAGAACTAGCGGTCCAAGCACAGATACGCAGTATTTT.